This TCR beta chain was sequenced in a study of cytomegalovirus exposure and HLA in healthy donors. Researchers ran the PCR with 60 Vbeta and 13 Jbeta primers. Data came from immunoSEQ multiplex PCR; TCRdb stores just in-frame clones and leaves some out. The sample has roughly 60,000 clones, around 78% seen once. With 4 bases clipped from V and 10 bases from J, the junction kept 14 bases outside the gene matches. The CDR3 runs to 15 residues. Germline CDR1 and CDR2: SNHLY and FYNNEI. The chain employs TRBV2 and TRBJ2-3; 7 bases match TRBD2. Sequences were obtained from PBMCs. This sequence was found in a female donor in good health and CMV-seronegative. CDR3 region: CASSGSLVAGEAQYF. The CDR3 DNA is TGTGCCAGCAGTGGGTCCTTAGTAGCGGGTGAGGCGCAGTATTTT.